Below, one TCR beta chain is given with its context. It lacks a known antigen. Within one base of it there is no much larger clone, and no base qualities were kept. The data were obtained in a study of cytomegalovirus exposure and HLA in healthy donors (dated by TCRdb to about 2017). Study-wide context: An earlier analysis of some 550 of the donors reported about 290 Gb of sequence data and some 120 million unique TCR beta sequences from about 179 million T cells. About 330 gigabases of sequencing data and roughly 80 million unique TCR sequences made up an early release that covered approximately 700 HLA-typed donors. The genetic ancestry cluster associated with self-reported Caucasian donors included around four fifths of the 300 to 400 genotyped donors. The study was designed to test whether signatures of past pathogen exposure could be identified by cataloging public T cell receptors. The study used immunosequencing to profile the T cell repertoires of approximately 650 subjects and linked those repertoires to cytomegalovirus serostatus. Besides the first cohort of approximately 670 subjects, a separate validation cohort made up of some 110 different subjects was used. To predict cytomegalovirus infection status, the study combined high-throughput TCR immunosequencing, statistical association of individual TCRs with disease status, and machine learning. A later analysis re-analyzed previously published TCR beta repertoires from about 600 donors and added high-resolution HLA genotyping to study TCR occurrence patterns. In the later analysis, no new phenotypic data were used to find candidate immune exposures; instead, reliance was placed on TCR beta sequences and their occurrence across donors. An earlier analysis of several hundred of the donors used high-throughput TCR beta sequencing to judge whether each TCR beta V gene segment behaved as functional or pseudogenic. Donor age, sex, ethnicity and CMV serostatus were compiled alongside the repertoire data. In a later genetic analysis, genome-wide SNP genotypes for about 60% of the 666 donors were used, and that subset was treated as a discovery cohort. All discovery cohort repertoires had been generated on a single sequencing platform. Class I and class II HLA loci were covered by the typing at four-digit resolution. The number of typed donors differed by locus: roughly 629-640 for A, B, C, DRB1 and DQB1; 522 for DQA1; about 600 for DPA1; and about 470 for DPB1. About five DR-DQ haplotypes were treated as single units for association and clustering because of strong linkage in the cohort. On average, 235,054 unique TCR beta nucleotide sequences were sequenced per donor among some 420 genotyped donors of the cohort, with roughly 18% of those sequences being non-productive. Results the study describes overall, beyond this receptor: According to a later analysis, TCR association rates differed among HLA loci, with DRB1 alleles showing the most associated TCRs and HLA-C alleles showing the fewest. In a later genetic analysis, a missense DCLRE1C variant was associated with V-gene and J-gene trimming of TCR beta chains, and the association was replicated in an independent cohort. A few of the identified cytomegalovirus-associated TCR beta chains were confirmed in vitro to be specific for cytomegalovirus antigens. In a later analysis, 16,951 TCR beta sequences were associated with specific HLA alleles at a false discovery rate of 0.05. The sequencing pipeline was judged likely to have produced a cluster of highly shared sequence variants as a technical artifact. A further reported finding was that TCR beta sequences accurately predicted the HLA-A and HLA-B alleles for most subjects in the first cohort. Because counts were too low, about 15 rarely observed V segments, including chromosome 9 orphons, were left out of the earlier analysis of a few hundred of the donors. Strong co-occurrence of HLA alleles, especially DR and DQ, made assigning TCR associations to individual alleles difficult. The authors suggested that the approach could potentially be generalized to other disease states and immunological phenotypes. Cytomegalovirus status was reported to be diagnosed by the classifier with high specificity and sensitivity in both the original and validation cohorts. Some IMGT-functional V segments, including TRBV6-2 and TRBV6-3, could not be distinguished by the 87-base-pair reads and were therefore excluded. In the study, some 180 TCR beta chains were listed as associated with cytomegalovirus. According to a later analysis, most CMV-associated TCR beta chains appeared to be HLA-restricted, and the HLA associations seemed to be driven largely by CMV exposure. Broadly in line with IMGT annotations, most TCR beta V segments showed up in productive rearrangements about 87% or about 30% of the time in an earlier analysis of 587 of the donors. Roughly uniform sequencing depth across donors was assumed in presence/absence analyses, although this assumption may not hold. In a later analysis, several top co-occurrence clusters were reported to appear linked to parvovirus B19, influenza, CMV and Epstein-Barr virus. The only immune exposure information available for the cohort was CMV serostatus. While some public TCRs were present in many individuals, most TCR sequences turned up only very rarely across donors. HLA typing was unavailable for some donors at each locus, so association tests used only the typed subset. In a later analysis, HLA-associated TCR beta chains showed more clonal expansion and lower generation probabilities than non-associated chains that were equally common. Compared with the roughly 670-donor mean, donors in an Asian-associated ancestry cluster had fewer N-insertions in productive TCRs, according to a later genetic analysis. Correlated functional status among segregating V segments might be attributable to linkage disequilibrium, but an unknown experimental factor could not be ruled out. This cohort had only TCR beta chains sequenced, and the lack of alpha or paired-chain data limited which features could be detected.

The method was the immunoSEQ multiplex PCR assay. A mixture of 60 forward primers for TCR Vbeta segments and 13 reverse primers for TCR Jbeta segments was used in the multiplex PCR. A multiplex PCR assay on genomic DNA amplified the CDR3 region of rearranged TCR beta genes. The Illumina HiSeq System was used to sequence the amplified TCR beta libraries as 87-base-pair reads. In the original analysis: A later analysis counted about 82 million unique TCR beta chains across the 650 to 800 repertoires, and around 9.9 million of these chains were shared by at least two donors. Raw reads were error-corrected and collapsed into unique sequences with a nearest-neighbor algorithm that merged closely related sequences to remove PCR and sequencing errors. V, D and J gene segments were assigned by aligning CDR3 sequences to IMGT reference sequences. For a sequence to be retained, at least a six-nucleotide match to both a V gene segment and a J gene segment was required. Rearrangements were classified as productive when the CDR3 lacked stop codons and remained in frame with V and J, and all other rearrangements were classified as non-productive. CDR3 was defined according to IMGT convention as the region running from the second conserved V-encoded cysteine to the conserved J-encoded phenylalanine. Sequences without an unambiguous match to a single V gene segment were excluded from the earlier analysis of 587 of the donors. An earlier analysis of 587 of the donors called V segments functional above 56.7% productive rearrangements and segregating when the between-donor standard deviation exceeded 5%. A statistical classification framework was built to diagnose cytomegalovirus status from the catalog of TCR beta chain sequences. In a later analysis, TCR nucleotide sequences were compared against IMGT/GENE-DB human TR gene sequences so that V and J genes could be assigned. Using the TCRdist pipeline, a later analysis assigned CDR3 sequences along with most-parsimonious VDJ recombination scenarios. In a later analysis, each TCR beta chain was defined by its CDR3 amino acid sequence together with its V-gene family, and reads lacking a unique V-gene family were excluded. As a way to deal with suspected cross-contamination and a sequencing artifact, a later analysis dropped roughly 620 nucleotide sequences that were highly shared and had low generation probability. For each public chain, a later analysis derived a clonal expansion index from normalized ranks of inferred template counts within each repertoire. In a later analysis, generation probabilities were computed with a VDJ recombination model fitted to out-of-frame rearrangements, and the resulting probabilities were checked against IGoR. A later analysis scored TCR-TCR, TCR-HLA and TCR-CMV co-occurrence with hypergeometric tests, applying a repertoire-size bias correction to TCR pairs. False discovery rates were estimated in a later analysis by permuting HLA or CMV assignments 20 times. In a later analysis, co-occurring TCRs were grouped using DBSCAN, and TCRdist sequence similarity was added for clustering within HLA-allele-positive subsets. Co-occurrence clustering excluded repertoires with fewer than 30,000 or more than 120,000 public chains, plus five with anomalous nucleotide sharing. Held by TCRdb, this immuneACCESS table contains in-frame sequences only and omits some clones. Under half of the omission traces to an unresolved V gene where checked; the cause of the rest is unknown. V, J and clone size were drawn from that table, and D and trimming were deduced from the DNA. In all, the sample holds around 100,000 clones, and 60% to 80% of those were seen once. About 5.4% of the sample lies in the top ten.

The cohort was made up of under 800 healthy bone marrow donors. Cohort members were all nominally healthy when sampled, although unrecorded immune exposures were likely present. The donor tested CMV seropositive and was one of the 289 seropositive cohort members. Every donor gave a peripheral blood sample, and the peripheral blood mononuclear cells from that sample were used for TCR beta sequencing. The Qiagen DNeasy Blood Extraction Kit was used to extract genomic DNA from the blood cell samples. Spanning cysteine to phenylalanine, the CDR3 consists of 14 amino acids. The CDR3 DNA has 42 bases and is translated from base 1. The germline V gene encodes CDR1 SGDLS and CDR2 YYNGEE. V is reduced by 0 bases and J by 8 bases, leaving a spacing of 14 bases between them.

The chain employs TRBV9 and TRBJ1-1; TRBD1 might be the D gene, on 5 matching bases. The origin of this receptor is a woman under 40 in good health and CMV-seropositive. The sequenced sample was PBMCs. The CDR3 loop reads CASSVAPGVSEAFF. The DNA reads TGTGCCAGCAGCGTAGCACCGGGGGTATCAGAAGCTTTCTTT.